This T cell receptor beta chain was observed in a study of blood T cell repertoires in COVID-19. On the study more broadly: Nucleic acid was either cDNA or gDNA, and it came from T cells, B-cell-depleted T cells, or PBMCs.

This CDR3 is 12 amino acids long. The V gene lost 7 bases and the J gene lost 13 bases, with 14 bases spanning the gap. Germline-derived CDR1 and CDR2 are MDHEN and SYDVKM. TCRdb's copy holds only in-frame clones and misses some; the assay was immunoSEQ multiplex PCR. The table lists 46,000 or so clones, more than 90% of them singletons, with roughly 19% in the top ten. The TCR originated in a man between 65 and 85 years old with active COVID-19. The sequenced material came from peripheral blood. This chain links TRBV28 with TRBJ1-6; maybe TRBD1 (5 bases). Here the CDR3 DNA reads TGTGCCAGCAATCCAGGGTTGGGTCCCCTCCACTTT. This translates into CASNPGLGPLHF.